This T cell receptor beta chain comes out of a study of T cell changes during pregnancy in multiple sclerosis. Libraries were prepared by immunoSEQ multiplex PCR; TCRdb keeps only in-frame clonotypes and omits some of them. The sample contains about 50,000 clones, almost 90% of which appear only once. V lost 3 bases to trimming and J lost 2 bases, with 12 bases between them. The germline CDR1 and CDR2 sequences are MGHRA and YSYEKL. The CDR3 has 15 amino acids. Sequencing was performed on peripheral blood, taken after pregnancy. The origin of this receptor is a female donor in good health, enrolled as a control in a pregnancy study. This chain links TRBV4-1 with TRBJ2-3; D might be TRBD2 (6 bases). The CDR3 DNA reads as TGCGCCAGCAGCCAGACTAGGGCCCCCACAGATACGCAGTATTTT. It yields the protein CASSQTRAPTDTQYF.